The 10 T cell receptor beta chains given below trace back to one sample, sequenced in a study of naive and memory T cell subsets. A UMI-containing oligonucleotide was joined by 3' ligation to the TCR cDNA template. Four PCR rounds used nested alpha and beta constant region primers plus the SP2 primer. Using its own MiXCR run on the 5' RACE reads, TCRdb lists one record per CDR3 protein. The table has around 30,000 distinct CDR3 sequences, around 15% seen once. Every receptor here comes from a female donor in good health.

This clonotype was seen a few times. Sequence at one end of the junction differs from germline and may be a read error. CDR3 sequence reads: CASSVRDGNYGDTF. The CDR3 coding sequence is TGTGCCAGCAGTGTCCGGGACGGAAACTATGGCGACACCTTC. The chain has TRBV5-5 and TRBJ1-2, with a weak D call TRBD1 (5 bases). There are 14 residues in the CDR3. Germline loops: CDR1 SGHKS, CDR2 YYEKEE (reference sequence).

The CDR3 DNA is TGTGCCAGCAGCGTAGCTCACCACTACGAGCAGTACTTC. As protein: CASSVAHHYEQYF. The genes are TRBV9 and TRBJ2-7; D ambiguous. Per germline, CDR1 SGDLS and CDR2 YYNGEE. Between the trimmed V and J ends, which lost 0 bases and 3 bases, there was a span of 7 bases. This CDR3 region has 13 residues.

This clonotype was observed at least ten times. The V call is TRBV20-1, the J call TRBJ2-6; 11 bases match TRBD1. CDR1 is DFQATT, CDR2 SNEGSKA, per germline (reference sequence). The trim removed 6 bases at V and 1 base at J, leaving 8 bases unmatched. The CDR3 loop spans 17 amino acids. The CDR3 spells CSARRGTGGSGANVLTF. Written as DNA, the CDR3 is TGCAGTGCCAGGAGAGGGACAGGGGGTTCTGGGGCCAACGTCCTGACTTTC.

In this sample, this clonotype turned up a few times. V is TRBV7-9 and J is TRBJ2-7; TRBD1 might be the D (6 bases). Germline CDR1 is SEHNR and CDR2 is FQNEAQ (reference sequence). This CDR3 is 15 amino acids long. Trimming took 3 bases from V and 2 from J, leaving 14 bases between them. This chain's CDR3 is CASSLGPGQTYEQYF. In nucleotides, the CDR3 is TGTGCCAGCAGCTTGGGCCCGGGACAAACCTACGAGCAGTACTTC.

The sample holds many counts of this clonotype. This chain connects TRBV6-1 to TRBJ2-2; TRBD2 aligns across 10 bases. The CDR3 sequence is 15 residues long. The trim removed 6 bases at V and 5 bases at J, leaving 6 bases unmatched. Germline CDR1 and CDR2: MNHNS and SASEGT. CDR3 sequence reads: CASRVAGGPTGELFF. Here the CDR3 DNA reads TGTGCCAGCAGAGTAGCGGGGGGCCCGACCGGGGAGCTGTTTTTT.

This clonotype was seen many times. CDR3 bases: TGCAGCGTTGGCGGCGGGGGCAATCAGCCCCAGCATTTT. Protein sequence: CSVGGGGNQPQHF. The chain carries TRBV29-1 and TRBJ1-5; no clear D gene. The CDR3 contains 13 residues. CDR1 and CDR2 (germline): SQVTM, ANQGSEA. Trimming pared 4 bases from V and 2 bases from J, leaving 9 bases between.

There are a few counts of this clonotype. The V and J genes are TRBV6-1 and TRBJ1-5, with D unclear. The V gene's germline CDR1 is MNHNS and CDR2 SASEGT. V lost 8 bases and J 3 bases, leaving 8 bases between the germline ends. The CDR3 totals 12 residues. Here the CDR3 reads CASDGTNQPQHF. The DNA for the CDR3 is TGTGCCAGCGACGGTACCAATCAGCCCCAGCATTTT.

The gene calls are TRBV5-1 and TRBJ1-1; tentative D call: TRBD1 (5 bases). V shed 0 bases and J shed 1 base, with 7 bases lying between them. Germline V gene lookup returns CDR1 SGHRS and CDR2 YFSETQ. CDR3 size: 14 residues. The CDR3 region is CASSLGGANTEAFF. The CDR3 nucleotides are TGCGCCAGCAGCTTGGGTGGGGCGAACACTGAAGCTTTCTTT.

This clonotype has a handful of counts. The V gene is TRBV5-1, the J gene TRBJ2-7; the D gene is possibly TRBD2 (5 bases). In germline, CDR1 is SGHRS, CDR2 YFSETQ. V was clipped by 4 bases and J by 7 bases, with 21 bases between them. The CDR3 has 15 residues. CDR3 coding DNA: TGCGCCAGCAGCCCGGAACCCCCTAGGACGGGAGAGCAGTACTTC. Translating gives CASSPEPPRTGEQYF.

This chain links TRBV9 with TRBJ1-1, with D maybe TRBD1 (5 bases). The germline gives CDR1 SGDLS, CDR2 YYNGEE. This CDR3 is 14 amino acids long. V lost 3 bases, J lost 1 base, and 10 bases lay in between. This CDR3 reads CASSATGANTEAFF. Written as DNA, the CDR3 is TGTGCCAGCAGCGCAACAGGAGCGAACACTGAAGCTTTCTTT.